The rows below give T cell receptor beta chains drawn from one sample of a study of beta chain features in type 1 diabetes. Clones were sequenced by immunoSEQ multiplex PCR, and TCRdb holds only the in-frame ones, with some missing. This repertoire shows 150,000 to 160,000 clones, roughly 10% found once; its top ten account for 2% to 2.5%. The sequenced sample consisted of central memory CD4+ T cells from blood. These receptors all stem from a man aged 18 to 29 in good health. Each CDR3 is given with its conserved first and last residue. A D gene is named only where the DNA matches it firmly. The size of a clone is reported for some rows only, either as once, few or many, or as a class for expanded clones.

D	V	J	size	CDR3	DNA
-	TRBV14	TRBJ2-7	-	CASSPLGGDRSYEQYF	TGTGCCAGCAGCCCCCTCGGTGGAGACCGCTCCTACGAGCAGTACTTC
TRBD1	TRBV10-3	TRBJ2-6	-	CAITGDRRYSGANVLTF	TGTGCCATCACCGGGGACAGGCGATACTCTGGGGCCAACGTCCTGACTTTC
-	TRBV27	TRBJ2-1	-	CASGGPPYNEQFF	TGTGCCAGCGGTGGGCCCCCCTACAATGAGCAGTTCTTC
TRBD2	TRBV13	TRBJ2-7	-	CASSSSSGVYGEQYF	TGTGCCAGCAGCTCTTCCAGCGGGGTTTACGGCGAGCAGTACTTC
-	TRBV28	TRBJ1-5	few	CASHRTPSGNQPQHF	TGTGCCAGCCATAGAACCCCCTCGGGCAATCAGCCCCAGCATTTT
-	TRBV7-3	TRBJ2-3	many	CASSYTRVDTQYF	TGTGCCAGCAGCTACACTAGGGTCGATACGCAGTATTTT
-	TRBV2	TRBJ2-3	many	CASSALAWGTDTQYF	TGTGCCAGCAGTGCATTAGCGTGGGGCACAGATACGCAGTATTTT
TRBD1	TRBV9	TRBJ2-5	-	CASSAGQGTGQETQYF	TGTGCCAGCAGCGCCGGACAGGGGACGGGCCAAGAGACCCAGTACTTC
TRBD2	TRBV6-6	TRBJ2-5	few	CASSQGLAGQQETQYF	TGTGCCAGCAGTCAAGGACTAGCGGGACAACAAGAGACCCAGTACTTC
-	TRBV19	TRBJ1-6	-	CASSPEGGIGSPLHF	TGTGCCAGTAGTCCCGAAGGGGGGATCGGTTCACCCCTCCACTTT
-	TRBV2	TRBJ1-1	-	CASRGQTVGGTEAFF	TGTGCCAGCAGAGGACAGACCGTCGGGGGTACTGAAGCTTTCTTT
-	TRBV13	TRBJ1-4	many	CASSFREKGEKLFF	TGTGCCAGCAGCTTTCGGGAAAAGGGTGAAAAACTGTTTTTT
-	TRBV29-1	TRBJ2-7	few	CSVVRTGVGSYEQYF	TGCAGCGTTGTTCGAACGGGAGTGGGGAGCTACGAGCAGTACTTC
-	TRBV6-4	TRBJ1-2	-	CASSEVYGYGYTF	TGTGCCAGCAGTGAGGTTTACGGCTATGGCTACACCTTC
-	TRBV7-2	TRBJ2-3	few	CASKLQGRISTDTQYF	TGTGCCAGCAAACTTCAAGGGCGGATTAGCACAGATACGCAGTATTTT
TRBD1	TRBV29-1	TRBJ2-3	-	CSVTPSTGGFADTQYF	TGCAGCGTTACACCTTCGACAGGGGGCTTCGCAGATACGCAGTATTTT
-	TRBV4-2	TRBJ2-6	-	CASSQAGRQSGANVLTF	TGTGCCAGCAGCCAAGCAGGTAGACAGTCTGGGGCCAACGTCCTGACTTTC
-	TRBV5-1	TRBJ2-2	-	CASRSGSHTGELFF	TGCGCCAGCAGGTCGGGTAGCCACACCGGGGAGCTGTTTTTT
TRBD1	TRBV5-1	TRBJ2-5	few	CASSSGTGGRETQYF	TGCGCCAGCAGCTCAGGGACAGGGGGCAGGGAGACCCAGTACTTC
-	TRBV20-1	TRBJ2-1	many	CSAGEGVGQFF	TGCAGTGCTGGTGAAGGGGTCGGGCAGTTCTTC
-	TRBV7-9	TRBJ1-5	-	CASSLQPNQPQHF	TGTGCCAGCAGCCTCCAACCCAATCAGCCCCAGCATTTT
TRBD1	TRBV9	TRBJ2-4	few	CASSVGLGQGSEENIQYF	TGTGCCAGCAGCGTAGGTCTGGGACAGGGGTCGGAGGAAAACATTCAGTACTTC
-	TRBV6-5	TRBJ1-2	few	CASRQPMGGYTF	TGTGCCAGCAGACAGCCCATGGGCGGCTACACCTTC
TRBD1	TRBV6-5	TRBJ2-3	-	CASSSRGIPSTDTQYF	TGTGCCAGCAGTTCCAGGGGGATCCCTAGCACAGATACGCAGTATTTT
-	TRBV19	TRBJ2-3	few	CASSIANKDTQYF	TGTGCCAGTAGTATAGCCAACAAGGATACGCAGTATTTT
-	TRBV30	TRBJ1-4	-	CAWSVQGNNEKLFF	TGTGCCTGGAGTGTACAAGGAAATAATGAAAAACTGTTTTTT
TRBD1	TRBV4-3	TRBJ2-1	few	CASSQGLTGIPYNEQFF	TGCGCCAGCAGCCAAGGGCTGACAGGGATCCCCTACAATGAGCAGTTCTTC
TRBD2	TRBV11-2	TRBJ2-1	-	CASSSSGRANKYNEQFF	TGTGCCAGCAGTTCCAGCGGGAGGGCCAACAAGTACAATGAGCAGTTCTTC
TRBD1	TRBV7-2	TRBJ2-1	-	CASSLADRPQVLF	TGTGCCAGCAGCTTAGCGGACAGGCCCCAGGTCCTCTTC